These 32 T cell receptor beta chains came from one sample sequenced in a study of blood T cell repertoires in COVID-19. Method: immunoSEQ multiplex PCR; TCRdb's copy keeps in-frame clones and lacks some. The table includes around 180,000 clones, about 88% detected once. Sequences were obtained from peripheral blood. These receptors all come from a woman in her thirties with active or convalescent COVID-19.

The chain joins TRBV4-2 to TRBJ2-1; 7 bases align to TRBD2. CDR1 LGHNA and CDR2 YNFKEQ come from the germline V gene. The CDR3 spans 15 residues. With V trimmed by 2 bases and J by 0 bases, 1 base remained unmatched. The CDR3 sequence is CASSQLAASYNEQFF. The CDR3 DNA follows: TGTGCCAGCAGCCAACTAGCGGCCTCCTACAATGAGCAGTTCTTC.

The J gene is TRBJ2-3, the V gene TRBV9, with 9 bases aligning to TRBD2. Trimming removed 3 bases from V and 0 bases from J; junction bases left unmatched: 2. This CDR3 spans 15 amino acids. CDR1 and CDR2 from the germline V gene are SGDLS and YYNGEE. The CDR3 coding sequence is TGTGCCAGCAGCGCTAGCGGGGTGAGCACAGATACGCAGTATTTT. It encodes CASSASGVSTDTQYF.

Turning to this clone: This sample includes further DNA sequences coding for the same CDR3. The chain has TRBV3-1 (or the pseudogene TRBV3-2) and TRBJ2-7, with no clear D. CDR1 is LGHDT, CDR2 YNNKEL, per germline (reference sequence). The CDR3 has 14 amino acids. V was shortened by 0 bases and J by 7 bases, with 13 bases between the two germline ends. This CDR3 is CASSQDPGVGEQYF. CDR3 DNA: TGTGCCAGCAGCCAAGATCCCGGAGTGGGTGAGCAGTACTTC.

This clone showed up just once. The CDR3 sequence: CASSSPGTSGTYNEQFF. DNA for the CDR3: TGTGCCAGCAGTTCCCCGGGGACTAGCGGCACTTACAATGAGCAGTTCTTC. This rearrangement joins TRBV27 to TRBJ2-1, with 11 nucleotides matching TRBD2. Germline CDR1 reads MNHEY; CDR2 reads SMNVEV (reference sequence). The CDR3 is 17 residues long. V dropped 4 bases and J dropped 4; count of bases not matched to a gene: 9.

This sequence joins TRBV6-6 and TRBJ1-1; TRBD1 matches at 9 bases. The length of the CDR3 is 12 residues. The germline CDR1 and CDR2 sequences are MNHNY and SVGAGI (reference sequence). Trimming took 6 bases from V and 12 from J; bases not matched to a gene: 8. CDR3 protein: CASRDTGGVPFF. DNA of the CDR3: TGTGCCAGCAGGGATACAGGGGGCGTACCTTTCTTT.

Written as DNA, the CDR3 is TGTGCCAGCAGTTTCAGGGGGATAGGCACCGGGGAGCTGTTTTTT. Translation: CASSFRGIGTGELFF. J is TRBJ2-2 and V is TRBV6-2 or TRBV6-3; 7 positions match TRBD1. CDR3 size: 15 residues. V shed 4 bases and J 4 bases; nucleotides not matched to a gene: 6. Germline CDR1 reads MNHEY; CDR2 reads SVGEGT.

V gene TRBV2 combines with J gene TRBJ1-5, with D unresolved. Germline-derived CDR1 and CDR2 are SNHLY and FYNNEI. V was trimmed by 3 bases and J by 5 bases, leaving 5 bases between them. The CDR3 loop spans 12 amino acids. The CDR3, as DNA: TGTGCCAGCAGTGACCTTTATCAGCCCCAGCATTTT. It specifies CASSDLYQPQHF.

V usage is TRBV4-1 and J usage is TRBJ2-7, with 8 bases aligning to TRBD1. This CDR3 has 15 amino acids. V lost 3 bases to trimming and J lost 3 bases; unmatched junction nucleotides: 7. Germline CDR1 reads MGHRA; CDR2 reads YSYEKL. The DNA for the CDR3 is TGCGCCAGCAGCCAGCCCCGGGACAGGCGCTACGAGCAGTACTTC. It encodes CASSQPRDRRYEQYF.

The chain couples TRBV2 to TRBJ2-5, with TRBD2 matching over 10 bases. Germline V gene data show CDR1 as SNHLY and CDR2 as FYNNEI. V shed 7 bases and J 5 bases; nucleotides not matched to a gene: 4. The CDR3 covers 13 residues. CDR3 nucleotides: TGTGCCAGCACCTTACTAGCGGGGGAGACCCAGTACTTC. This codes for CASTLLAGETQYF.

The gene calls are TRBV19 and TRBJ2-5; D gene ambiguous. From germline, CDR1 is LNHDA and CDR2 SQIVND (reference sequence). V shed 5 bases and J shed 0 bases, with 7 bases lying between them. The CDR3 consists of 13 residues. This CDR3 is CASSSTDQETQYF. For the CDR3, the DNA is TGTGCCAGTAGTTCAACAGACCAAGAGACCCAGTACTTC.

This clone has more than one count but fewer than ten. The V call is TRBV2, the J call TRBJ1-1, with D possibly TRBD1 on 6 matching bases. This CDR3 has 14 residues. CDR1 is SNHLY, CDR2 FYNNEI, per germline. Deletions cut 10 bases from V and 1 base from J, with 16 bases between. The CDR3 DNA sequence: TGTGCCACCACGTCGCAGGGGCAGAACACTGAAGCTTTCTTT. Protein product: CATTSQGQNTEAFF.

The chain combines TRBV2 with TRBJ1-1; possible D gene TRBD1, 5 bases. The V end lost 4 bases, the J end lost 4 bases, and 13 bases lay between the germline ends. Per the germline V gene, CDR1 is SNHLY and CDR2 is FYNNEI. The CDR3 runs to 14 residues. CDR3 DNA sequence: TGTGCCAGCAGTGTGCAAGGGGCCCTCACTGAAGCTTTCTTT. It is translated as CASSVQGALTEAFF.

This chain connects TRBV19 to TRBJ1-1; 7 nucleotides match TRBD1. Germline V gene lookup returns CDR1 LNHDA and CDR2 SQIVND (reference sequence). After removal of 4 bases from V and 0 bases from J, the junction contained 2 bases not matched to a gene. This CDR3 is built from 14 residues. CDR3 sequence (DNA): TGTGCCAGTAGTACGGACAGGATGAACACTGAAGCTTTCTTT. Protein product: CASSTDRMNTEAFF.

The chain uses TRBV20-1 and TRBJ1-2; 8 nucleotides line up with TRBD1. The V gene end was trimmed by 4 bases and the J gene end by 9 bases; junction bases not matched to a gene: 4. Germline CDR1 reads DFQATT; CDR2 reads SNEGSKA (reference sequence). The CDR3 runs to 11 residues. In DNA form, the CDR3 reads TGCAGTGCTACCCGACAGGGGAGCTACACCTTC. Translation: CSATRQGSYTF.

V usage is TRBV5-4 and J usage is TRBJ2-7; 14 positions match TRBD2. The CDR3 is 16 amino acids. J gave up 1 base and V 4 bases, and 4 bases lay outside the gene matches. Germline CDR1 reads SGHNT; CDR2 reads YYREEE (reference sequence). The CDR3 spells CASSTGTSGRSYEQYF. As DNA, the CDR3 is TGTGCCAGCAGCACTGGGACTAGCGGGAGATCCTACGAGCAGTACTTC.

This chain uses TRBV27 with TRBJ2-1, with D possibly matching TRBD2 (5 bases). Trimming removed 2 bases at V and 0 bases at J, with 11 bases between. Germline CDR1 is MNHEY and CDR2 is SMNVEV (reference sequence). The CDR3 sequence is 16 residues long. For the CDR3, the DNA is TGTGCCAGCAGTTTAGGGCTAGCTCCCTCCTACAATGAGCAGTTCTTC. Translated: CASSLGLAPSYNEQFF.

CDR3 residues: CASSLDREAQPQHF. As DNA, the CDR3 is TGTGCCAGCAGCTTAGACAGGGAAGCTCAGCCCCAGCATTTT. V usage is TRBV3-1 (or the pseudogene TRBV3-2) and J usage is TRBJ1-5, with 7 bases identical to TRBD1. Germline assignment: CDR1 LGHDT and CDR2 YNNKEL (reference sequence). V lost 5 bases and J lost 6; bases outside the gene matches: 7. The CDR3 is made up of 14 amino acids.

This chain uses TRBV4-1 with TRBJ1-4, with TRBD1 as a possible D gene (6 bases). V lost 0 bases, J lost 3 bases, and 17 bases lay in between. This CDR3 has 18 amino acids. Germline V gene lookup returns CDR1 MGHRA and CDR2 YSYEKL. The CDR3 DNA reads as TGCGCCAGCAGCCAAGAGGGGGCAGGGAACAGAGCTAATGAAAAACTGTTTTTT. The encoded protein is CASSQEGAGNRANEKLFF.

The chain links TRBV27 to TRBJ1-4; D is uncertain. Looked up from germline, CDR1 is MNHEY and CDR2 is SMNVEV (reference sequence). The V end was cut by 7 bases, the J end by 5 bases, with 17 bases between. The CDR3 has 15 residues. The CDR3 DNA sequence: TGTGCCAGCACCCCGGCCCGGAGAGAAAATGAAAAACTGTTTTTT. It is translated as CASTPARRENEKLFF. Using reference TRBV27 and TRBJ1-4 for the parts outside the CDR3, the full variable domain is EAQVTQNPRYLITVTGKKLTVTCSQNMNHEYMSWYRQDPGLGLRQIYYSMNVEVTDKGDVPEGYKVSRKEKRNFPLILESPSPNQTSLYFCASTPARRENEKLFFGSGTQLSVL.

As concerns this clone: This sample includes further DNA sequences coding for the same CDR3. The chain recombines TRBV6-5 with TRBJ2-7; D is perhaps TRBD1 (7 bases). This CDR3 spans 14 amino acids. Germline V gene data show CDR1 as MNHEY and CDR2 as SVGAGI. Trimming stripped 3 bases from V and 3 bases from J, with 12 bases between. CDR3: CASSYGQGGYEQYF. CDR3 DNA sequence: TGTGCCAGCAGTTATGGTCAGGGGGGCTACGAGCAGTACTTC.

The chain combines TRBV11-2 with TRBJ2-3, with TRBD1 matching over 7 bases. The CDR3 runs to 15 residues. The germline gives CDR1 SGHAT, CDR2 FQNNGV. V lost 5 bases, J lost 2 bases, and 7 bases stayed unmatched. The CDR3 spells CASSIGTVYTDTQYF. CDR3 DNA: TGTGCCAGCAGCATAGGGACAGTCTACACAGATACGCAGTATTTT. The whole variable domain, remainder taken from reference TRBV11-2 and TRBJ2-3, is EAGVAQSPRYKIIEKRQSVAFWCNPISGHATLYWYQQILGQGPKLLIQFQNNGVVDDSQLPKDRFSAERLKGVDSTLKIQPAKLEDSAVYLCASSIGTVYTDTQYFGPGTRLTVL.

The CDR3 nucleotides read TGTGCCAGCAGCGACATGGACAGGGGGCTCTCCGCCTATGGCTACACCTTC. It translates to CASSDMDRGLSAYGYTF. This chain links TRBV9 with TRBJ1-2, with 11 nucleotides matching TRBD1. This CDR3 has 17 amino acids. Trimming took 3 bases from V and 4 from J; bases not matched to a gene: 11. The germline CDR1 and CDR2 sequences are SGDLS and YYNGEE.

The chain carries TRBV19 and TRBJ2-7; 8 nucleotides agree with TRBD1. Germline loops: CDR1 LNHDA, CDR2 SQIVND (reference sequence). The CDR3 spans 16 residues. The junction had 13 bases not matched to a gene; V was cut back by 5 bases and J by 4 bases. This chain's CDR3 is CASSLGQGLSLYEQYF. DNA for the CDR3: TGTGCCAGTAGTCTCGGACAGGGCCTTTCCCTTTACGAGCAGTACTTC.

The rearrangement uses TRBV19 and TRBJ2-1; 8 bases map to TRBD2. CDR1 LNHDA and CDR2 SQIVND come from the germline V gene (reference sequence). This CDR3 spans 15 amino acids. The V segment lost 1 base and the J segment 4 bases; nucleotides outside the gene matches: 3. CDR3 DNA: TGTGCCAGTAGTATAGGCGGGGGGATATACAATGAGCAGTTCTTC. This codes for CASSIGGGIYNEQFF.

V and J are TRBV2 and TRBJ1-2; D perhaps matches TRBD1 (5 bases). The CDR3 is 12 residues long. V lost 5 bases and J lost 4, with 8 bases in between. CDR1 is SNHLY and CDR2 is FYNNEI in the germline V gene. CDR3 amino acids: CASSPGGYGYTF. The CDR3 nucleotides read TGTGCCAGCAGTCCCGGGGGCTATGGCTACACCTTC.

The chain employs TRBV5-1 and TRBJ1-2; TRBD1 is a possible D gene (6 bases). V was clipped by 4 bases and J by 0 bases, with 13 bases between them. The length of the CDR3 is 15 residues. CDR1 is SGHRS and CDR2 is YFSETQ in the germline V gene. The CDR3 DNA reads TGCGCCAGCAGCCCTCGTGAGGGGGCTAACTATGGCTACACCTTC. Translating it yields CASSPREGANYGYTF. Filled out from reference TRBV5-1 and TRBJ1-2, the complete variable domain reads KAGVTQTPRYLIKTRGQQVTLSCSPISGHRSVSWYQQTPGQGLQFLFEYFSETQRNKGNFPGRFSGRQFSNSRSEMNVSTLELGDSALYLCASSPREGANYGYTFGSGTRLTVV.

V is TRBV4-1 and J is TRBJ1-6; TRBD1 agrees at 8 bases. V lost 2 bases and J lost 9; bases outside the gene matches: 12. Germline values: CDR1 MGHRA, CDR2 YSYEKL. This CDR3 has 17 amino acids. For the CDR3, the DNA is TGCGCCAGCAGCCAACCCTATCGGGGGACAGGAGGTTCACCCCTCCACTTT. Its protein product is CASSQPYRGTGGSPLHF.

The V gene is TRBV19, the J gene TRBJ2-5; the D is unclear. Trimming stripped 1 base from V and 2 bases from J, with 8 bases between. CDR1 and CDR2 (germline): LNHDA, SQIVND (reference sequence). The CDR3 spans 14 residues. The CDR3 DNA follows: TGTGCCAGTAGTATAGTATCCAGACAAGAGACCCAGTACTTC. Encoded protein: CASSIVSRQETQYF.

This chain connects TRBV6-5 to TRBJ1-1, with 7 nucleotides matching TRBD1. V was pared by 0 bases and J by 2 bases, with 3 bases of the junction left unmatched. CDR1 is MNHEY and CDR2 is SVGAGI in the germline V gene. The CDR3 totals 15 residues. The CDR3 region is CASSYSRDSNTEAFF. DNA of the CDR3: TGTGCCAGCAGTTACTCGAGGGACAGTAACACTGAAGCTTTCTTT.

The gene calls are TRBV30 and TRBJ1-1; 12 bases map to TRBD1. This CDR3 comprises 15 residues. The V and J ends lost 3 bases and 6 bases, in that order; junction bases with no gene match: 8. Germline CDR1 reads GTSNPN; CDR2 reads SVGIG (reference sequence). The CDR3 region has the DNA TGTGCCTGGAGCGAGGACGGGACAGGGGGCCCTGAAGCTTTCTTT. Translation: CAWSEDGTGGPEAFF.

The chain has TRBV29-1 and TRBJ1-5; TRBD1 matches 7 bases. Germline V lookup: CDR1 SQVTM, CDR2 ANQGSEA. Trimming took 5 bases from V and 6 from J; bases not matched to a gene: 7. This CDR3 has 13 amino acids. CDR3 residues: CSVRQGGGQPQHF. The CDR3 region has the DNA TGCAGCGTTAGACAGGGCGGCGGTCAGCCCCAGCATTTT.

The chain has TRBV21-1 and TRBJ1-1; the D call in the table, TRBD1, was not verified against the DNA. TRBV21-1 is given as a pseudogene. The length of the CDR3 is 16 residues. CDR3 residues: CASSKAGQGSNTEAFF. CDR3 sequence (DNA): TGTGCCAGCAGCAAAGCGGGACAGGGATCCAACACTGAAGCTTTCTTT.